This TCR beta chain comes out of a study of Ad26.COV2.S vaccination and SARS-CoV-2 variants. Trimming shortened V by 11 bases and J by 3 bases, and 22 bases separated the two germline ends. This CDR3 is 15 amino acids long. Germline V lookup: CDR1 ENHRY, CDR2 SYGVKD. Here immunoSEQ multiplex PCR was the method, and the copy in TCRdb shows in-frame clones only, minus some. The data show hundreds of thousands of clones, with 89% seen just once and 1.5% held by the top ten. As to this clone: Distinct nucleotide sequences in the sample also encode this CDR3.

Treatment meaning: roughly 19 received Ad26.COV2.S at low or high dose, single or two shots; about 5 received placebo; per-sample allocation not given. Sample collection was performed on day 63 after the first vaccine or placebo injection. The chain employs TRBV10-3 and TRBJ2-5; D might be TRBD2 (8 bases). The specimen was peripheral blood, collected in a trial of Ad26.COV2.S vaccine versus placebo. The TCR originated in a person between 18 and 65 years old who received the Ad26.COV2.S COVID-19 vaccine or a placebo. CDR3 loop: CASKRGGGGEETQYF. CDR3 coding DNA: TGTGCCTCTAAACGGGGGGGAGGGGGCGAAGAGACCCAGTACTTC.